What follows are 22 T cell receptor beta chains derived from one specimen sequenced in a study of early T cells in non-severe SARS-CoV-2 infection. In TCRdb, the 5' RACE reads were re-called with MiXCR into one record per CDR3 protein. The sample holds 70,000 or so distinct CDR3 sequences, approximately 13% seen once. The material sequenced was whole blood. Source of these receptors: an adult who was a healthcare worker with PCR-confirmed SARS-CoV-2 infection or an uninfected control (not recorded which).

V and J are TRBV29-1 and TRBJ1-3, with D hard to call. Germline CDR1 is SQVTM and CDR2 is ANQGSEA. Trimming shortened V by 3 bases and J by 6 bases, and 6 bases separated the two germline ends. This CDR3 is built from 11 residues. CDR3 DNA sequence: TGCAGCGTTGACAGTGAAAACACCATATATTTT. Protein: CSVDSENTIYF.

The chain recombines TRBV5-1 with TRBJ2-1, with 9 nucleotides matching TRBD1. This CDR3 has 12 residues. V gave up 9 bases and J gave up 7 bases; unmatched junction bases: 5. Germline loops: CDR1 SGHRS, CDR2 YFSETQ. The CDR3, as DNA: TGCGCCACGGGACAGGGAGGGAATGAGCAGTTCTTC. Residues: CATGQGGNEQFF.

The rearrangement links TRBV18 to TRBJ1-4, with D perhaps matching TRBD1 (6 bases). V lost 3 bases to trimming and J lost 9 bases, with 8 bases between them. The CDR3 has 12 residues. Germline CDR1 and CDR2: KGHSH and LQKENI. The DNA of the CDR3 is TGTGCCAGCTCACCGGACAGTCAAAAACTGTTTTTT. As protein: CASSPDSQKLFF.

Remarks on this clonotype: A clone one base away is much larger, so this may be a read error. The chain recombines TRBV28 with TRBJ2-1, with 10 bases that match TRBD2. This CDR3 is built from 14 residues. Germline-derived CDR1 and CDR2 are MDHEN and SYDVKM. The J segment lost 8 bases and the V segment lost 5 bases, leaving 6 bases of the junction unmatched. The CDR3 region is CASSIAGGYDEQFF. The CDR3 DNA is TGTGCCAGCAGTATAGCGGGGGGTTACGATGAGCAGTTCTTC.

The chain employs TRBV12-3 or TRBV12-4 and TRBJ1-2; no reliable D call. Trimming took 6 bases from V and 4 from J, leaving 12 bases between them. The CDR3 runs to 13 residues. The CDR3 region has the DNA TGTGCCAGCAGGGAAGACCTCAGCTATGGCTACACCTTC. It specifies CASREDLSYGYTF.

The sample holds a few counts of this clonotype. This chain uses TRBV18 with TRBJ1-1; weak D call: TRBD1 (6 bases). The CDR3 extends over 13 amino acids. V was trimmed by 5 bases and J by 9 bases, leaving 16 bases between them. Germline V gene data show CDR1 as KGHSH and CDR2 as LQKENI. Written as DNA, the CDR3 is TGTGCCAGCTCAAGGGACACCAGAGGGAAAGCTTTCTTT. As protein: CASSRDTRGKAFF.

The table lists this clonotype with a few counts. This sequence joins TRBV10-3 and TRBJ1-4; D unclear. V lost 8 bases, J lost 8 bases, and 18 bases lay in between. This CDR3 is built from 14 residues. From germline, CDR1 is ENHRY and CDR2 SYGVKD. CDR3 DNA sequence: TGTGCCATCTCCCCGGTCCTCCGAGGGGAAAAACTGTTTTTT. It encodes CAISPVLRGEKLFF.

The gene calls are TRBV7-9 and TRBJ2-5; D is undetermined. In germline, CDR1 is SEHNR, CDR2 FQNEAQ (reference sequence). The CDR3 is 15 residues long. V lost 5 bases to trimming and J lost 1 base, with 14 bases between them. In DNA form, the CDR3 reads TGTGCCAGCAGCCCCGCCCGACGCGGCCAAGAGACCCAGTACTTC. Translating gives CASSPARRGQETQYF.

In the case of this clonotype: A much larger clone differs by one base, so this may be a read error. V and J are TRBV7-9 and TRBJ1-3; no reliable D call. Germline V gene lookup returns CDR1 SEHNR and CDR2 FQNEAQ (reference sequence). CDR3 size: 12 residues. The CDR3 region has the DNA TGTGCCAGCAGTCCCTCTGGAAACATCATATATTTT. Translated: CASSPSGNIIYF.

This clonotype was seen only a few times. V gene TRBV7-8 combines with J gene TRBJ2-5; a possible D gene is TRBD2 (7 bases). The germline CDR1 and CDR2 sequences are SGHVS and FQNEAQ. V was cut by 2 bases and J by 5 bases, with 18 bases left in between. The CDR3 totals 16 residues. The CDR3 DNA is TGTGCCAGCAGCTTACGAGCGGGGTCCCAGGGGGAGACCCAGTACTTC. Residues: CASSLRAGSQGETQYF.

This clonotype was picked up many times. This chain uses TRBV7-8 with TRBJ2-2; 7 bases match TRBD1. The CDR3 is 16 amino acids. With 5 bases clipped from V and 2 bases from J, the junction kept 8 bases outside the gene matches. CDR1 is SGHVS and CDR2 is FQNEAQ in the germline V gene. CDR3 coding DNA: TGTGCCAGCAGCGGCCCCGGGACAGCTAACACCGGGGAGCTGTTTTTT. Translation gives CASSGPGTANTGELFF.

V is TRBV12-3 or TRBV12-4 and J is TRBJ2-7; a weak D match, TRBD1 (5 bases). V lost 1 base and J lost 5, with 6 bases in between. This CDR3 is 12 amino acids long. The CDR3 loop reads CASSLGQNEQYF. The CDR3 nucleotides are TGTGCCAGCAGTTTAGGACAGAACGAGCAGTACTTC.

This clonotype appeared many times. As DNA, the CDR3 is TGCGCCAGCAGCTTGGCAGGGACCACAAACTACGAGCAGTACTTC. Translation: CASSLAGTTNYEQYF. This chain connects TRBV5-1 to TRBJ2-7; D could derive from TRBD1 or TRBD2 (5 bases each). CDR1 and CDR2 from the germline V gene are SGHRS and YFSETQ. Trimming cost V 0 bases and J 3 bases, with 13 bases left between them. This CDR3 spans 15 amino acids.

This chain joins TRBV12-5 and TRBJ2-3; possible D gene TRBD1, 5 bases. Germline CDR1 is LGHNT and CDR2 is FRNRAP. This CDR3 is built from 17 residues. Trimming cost V 4 bases and J 4 bases, with 21 bases left between them. The CDR3 region is CASGSPRTGPTPDTQYF. The CDR3 nucleotides read TGTGCTAGTGGTTCCCCCCGAACAGGCCCCACCCCAGATACGCAGTATTTT.

The chain combines TRBV7-8 with TRBJ2-3; TRBD2 matches 13 bases. CDR1 is SGHVS, CDR2 FQNEAQ, per germline. Trimming at V came to 5 bases and at J to 4 bases, leaving 12 bases not matched to a gene. This CDR3 spans 18 amino acids. The CDR3 nucleotides are TGTGCCAGCAGCCGGACTAGCGGGGGTGGTCTAGGGGCAGATACGCAGTATTTT. This gives the protein CASSRTSGGGLGADTQYF.

The rearrangement joins TRBV11-2 to TRBJ2-7; D unclear. Trimming left V 1 base short and J 9 bases short, with 7 bases between. The CDR3 length is 11 residues. Germline V gives CDR1 SGHAT, CDR2 FQNNGV. The CDR3 loop is CASSLGVGQYF. The CDR3 coding sequence is TGTGCCAGCAGCTTAGGGGTAGGGCAGTACTTC. The whole variable domain, filled in from reference TRBV11-2 and TRBJ2-7, reads EAGVAQSPRYKIIEKRQSVAFWCNPISGHATLYWYQQILGQGPKLLIQFQNNGVVDDSQLPKDRFSAERLKGVDSTLKIQPAKLEDSAVYLCASSLGVGQYFGPGTRLTVT.

In its sample, this clonotype was seen a few times. The chain has TRBV15 and TRBJ1-3; D is ambiguous. CDR1 is LNHNV and CDR2 is YYDKDF in the germline V gene (reference sequence). V was pared by 5 bases and J by 0 bases, with 8 bases between. The CDR3 consists of 14 residues. The CDR3, as DNA: TGTGCCACCAGCTCTAGGAGCTCTGGAAACACCATATATTTT. It codes for CATSSRSSGNTIYF.

This clonotype was counted only a few times. The rearrangement links TRBV7-8 to TRBJ2-1; 7 positions agree with TRBD1. The length of the CDR3 is 14 residues. The germline V gene has CDR1 SGHVS and CDR2 FQNEAQ. V shed 1 base and J 5 bases; nucleotides not matched to a gene: 2. DNA for the CDR3: TGTGCCAGCAGCTTAGAGGGGACAGACAATGAGCAGTTCTTC. This gives the protein CASSLEGTDNEQFF.

This clonotype appeared a few times. The chain links TRBV20-1 to TRBJ1-3; D is unclear. The CDR3 is made up of 14 amino acids. The germline CDR1 and CDR2 sequences are DFQATT and SNEGSKA (reference sequence). The V end lost 3 bases, the J end lost 0 bases, and 9 bases lay between the germline ends. CDR3 nucleotide sequence: TGCAGTGCTAGCGACAACTACTCTGGAAACACCATATATTTT. Amino acids: CSASDNYSGNTIYF.

About this clonotype itself: A read error may explain this, as a much larger clone is one base away. The chain recombines TRBV6-2 or TRBV6-3 with TRBJ1-5, with no clear D. CDR3 size: 15 residues. Germline V gene sequence: CDR1 MNHEY, CDR2 SVGEGT. The CDR3 here is CAGSYFGGSNQPQHF. Written as DNA, the CDR3 is TGTGCCGGCAGTTACTTCGGCGGGAGCAATCAGCCCCAGCATTTT.

This clonotype appeared many times. The rearrangement links TRBV4-1 to TRBJ2-7; D not certain. The CDR3 consists of 13 residues. V lost 3 bases to trimming and J lost 0 bases, with 6 bases between them. The germline V gene encodes CDR1 MGHRA and CDR2 YSYEKL. This CDR3 is CASSQGYSYEQYF. CDR3 DNA: TGCGCCAGCAGCCAGGGGTACTCCTACGAGCAGTACTTC.

The sample holds many counts of this clonotype. This rearrangement joins TRBV3-1 to TRBJ1-3; D not certain. Trimming pared 1 base from V and 4 bases from J, leaving 5 bases between. The length of the CDR3 is 13 residues. The V gene's germline CDR1 is LGHDT and CDR2 YNNKEL (reference sequence). In nucleotides, the CDR3 is TGTGCCAGCAGCCAAGTTGCGGGAAACACCATATATTTT. It specifies CASSQVAGNTIYF.